This record looks at one T cell receptor beta chain sequence and its context. Only one count was recorded for this clone. It has no known antigen specificity. Base qualities are missing; no much larger clone stands one base away. The data stem from a study of blood T cell repertoires in COVID-19 (TCRdb year 2020). Study-wide context: Samples from collaborators originated in the United States, Italy and Spain and spanned both the acute and convalescent phases of COVID-19. The prospective study material was composed of cDNA or gDNA derived from T cells, B-cell-depleted T cells, or PBMCs. The dataset comprised deeply sampled blood TCRbeta repertoires from subjects exposed to, actively infected with, or recovered from COVID-19. The repertoires were made available in a free public database intended to serve as a resource for research on the immune response to SARS-CoV-2. The samples were drawn from two sources: the first 160 participants of the ongoing ImmuneRACE study, and 1,000 to 1,500 subjects contributed by 6 global collaborators. Sample metadata almost always included a de-identified subject ID, COVID-19 status, age in years and sex. HLA class I and class II types, where available, came from metadata supplied by the sample provider rather than from assay-based typing.

The paper as a whole reports these results and caveats: Clinical and demographic metadata were provided uncurated, with the amount varying by source and participant.

Per the germline V gene (reference sequence), LGHDT is the CDR1 and YNNKEL is the CDR2. Reading from cysteine to phenylalanine, the CDR3 counts 15 amino acids. Just the 45-base CDR3 DNA is kept, in frame starting at base 1. V is pruned by 0 bases and J by 13 bases, leaving 10 bases of the junction without a gene match. TCRbeta CDR3 regions were amplified from genomic DNA by means of the immunoSEQ Assay, a bias-controlled multiplex PCR. In the paper's pipeline: The number of nucleated cells in each sample was estimated from the amplification of reference gene primers within the assay. To quantify the absolute abundance of each unique TCRbeta CDR3 rearrangement, sequence reads were collapsed and filtered. Productive Simpson clonality was computed per sample as the square root of Simpson's diversity index over productive rearrangements. TCRdb limited this immuneACCESS table to in-frame rearrangements with V and J called. A share of clones is missing; checked studies link under half to unresolved V genes, and the rest is unexplained. The V and J calls and the clone size are those of that table, but D and trimming were determined from the DNA. This sample is represented by about 76,000 clones; roughly 85% of them were singletons. The ten largest make up roughly 9.8% of the sample.

At one collaborating source in Seattle, patients were enrolled during active infection and were followed longitudinally through the course of disease. Collaborating institutions collected whole blood in K2EDTA tubes following their own protocols. For TCRbeta analysis, collaborators shipped samples in one of three forms: frozen whole blood, isolated PBMCs, or DNA extracted from either of those sample types. The receptor comes from a man aged 60 to 75 with COVID-19, enrolled during active disease. The chain is made from TRBV3-1 (or the pseudogene TRBV3-2) and TRBJ2-1, with 9 junctional bases fitting TRBD2. What was sequenced was peripheral blood. The DNA reads as follows: TGTGCCAGCAGCCAAGATGGCGGGAGGGGGGGGTCACAGTTCTTC. Its protein product is CASSQDGGRGGSQFF.